Listed below are T cell receptor beta chains from one sample, sequenced in a study of cytomegalovirus exposure and HLA in healthy donors. Produced via immunoSEQ multiplex PCR; TCRdb's table is partial and in-frame only. The sample has some 160,000 clones, roughly 80% seen once; the top ten hold more than 1.5%. Source material: PBMCs. All receptors come from a man younger than 35 in good health and CMV-seronegative. Both conserved end residues are part of each CDR3. Fields, in order: CDR3 DNA, CDR3 protein, D gene, V gene, J gene, clone size. D genes are given only for firm matches. Clone size is shown for a subset of rows, as once, few, many or a class of expanded clone.

DNA: TGTGCCAGCAGCCCCGGGACACAGTATGGGACCGGGGAGCTGTTTTTT
CDR3: CASSPGTQYGTGELFF
D: -
V: TRBV7-3
J: TRBJ2-2
size: -

DNA: TGTGCCAGCGGGAAGACAGGGGTCAATGAGCAGTTCTTC
CDR3: CASGKTGVNEQFF
D: TRBD1
V: TRBV6-6
J: TRBJ2-1
size: -

DNA: TGTGCCAGCAGCCGAGCTAGCGGGGGGGCCTTTGACAATGAGCAGTTCTTC
CDR3: CASSRASGGAFDNEQFF
D: TRBD2
V: TRBV4-2
J: TRBJ2-1
size: -

DNA: TGTGCCAGCAGACCTCCGGGCGGGAGTATAGATACGCAGTATTTT
CDR3: CASRPPGGSIDTQYF
D: TRBD2
V: TRBV6-5
J: TRBJ2-3
size: -

DNA: TGTGCCAGCAGCCCCCGGGGCTCTGGGGCCAACGTCCTGACTTTC
CDR3: CASSPRGSGANVLTF
D: -
V: TRBV7-3
J: TRBJ2-6
size: once

DNA: TGTGCCAGCAGTTACTCAGGGGGCTCGGGGTACTATGGCTACACCTTC
CDR3: CASSYSGGSGYYGYTF
D: TRBD1
V: TRBV6-5
J: TRBJ1-2
size: -

DNA: TGTGCCAGTAGTATAGGCTGGGATAGCGGCTACGAGCAGTACTTC
CDR3: CASSIGWDSGYEQYF
D: -
V: TRBV19
J: TRBJ2-7
size: -

DNA: TGTGCCAGCTCACCACCCGGGGGTACGTACGAGCAGTACTTC
CDR3: CASSPPGGTYEQYF
D: -
V: TRBV18
J: TRBJ2-7
size: -

DNA: TGTGCCAGTAGCATCGGGAATTCACCCCTCCACTTT
CDR3: CASSIGNSPLHF
D: -
V: TRBV19
J: TRBJ1-6
size: -

DNA: TGTGCCAGCAGTGAACTGGAGGGCTCTGAAGCTTTCTTT
CDR3: CASSELEGSEAFF
D: -
V: TRBV2
J: TRBJ1-1
size: once

DNA: TGTGCCAGCAGCCCTGCGAGGGGGACGGGTAATGAAAAACTGTTTTTT
CDR3: CASSPARGTGNEKLFF
D: -
V: TRBV28
J: TRBJ1-4
size: -

DNA: TGTGCCAGCAGTCCTACGCTCAGGGAGGGGACCCAGTACTTC
CDR3: CASSPTLREGTQYF
D: TRBD2
V: TRBV2
J: TRBJ2-5
size: -

DNA: TGCGCCAGCAGCTTGGGTTTCGGACAGGGGGCTCGGGAGACCCAGTACTTC
CDR3: CASSLGFGQGARETQYF
D: TRBD1
V: TRBV5-1
J: TRBJ2-5
size: -

DNA: TGTGCCAGCAGTTACTCGGGGGGGCTGGAGGAAAAACTGTTTTTT
CDR3: CASSYSGGLEEKLFF
D: -
V: TRBV6-6
J: TRBJ1-4
size: -

DNA: TGTGCCAGTAGCCCGTGGGGGGGTAGCACAGATACGCAGTATTTT
CDR3: CASSPWGGSTDTQYF
D: TRBD2
V: TRBV19
J: TRBJ2-3
size: -

DNA: TGTGCCAGCAGCATCAGGGGAAATCAGCCCCAGCATTTT
CDR3: CASSIRGNQPQHF
D: -
V: TRBV7-2
J: TRBJ1-5
size: -

DNA: TGCGCCAGCAGCCAAGACCCCCTCGGCGGGGAGCTGTTTTTT
CDR3: CASSQDPLGGELFF
D: -
V: TRBV4-1
J: TRBJ2-2
size: -

DNA: TGTGCCAGCAGTTTATCCCGTACAGGGGCTGAAGCTTTCTTT
CDR3: CASSLSRTGAEAFF
D: TRBD1
V: TRBV28
J: TRBJ1-1
size: -

DNA: TGCGCCAGCAGCCCTACAGGGTTTAGCGGGAGAGAGCAGTTCTTC
CDR3: CASSPTGFSGREQFF
D: TRBD2
V: TRBV4-3
J: TRBJ2-1
size: -

DNA: TGTGCCAGCAGCGTCATGGACAGGCAACCCCTCCACTTT
CDR3: CASSVMDRQPLHF
D: TRBD1
V: TRBV7-6
J: TRBJ1-6
size: -

DNA: TGTGCCAGCAGTTACTTTGGCCAGGGACAGGGGCAGTACTTC
CDR3: CASSYFGQGQGQYF
D: TRBD1
V: TRBV6-6
J: TRBJ2-7
size: -

DNA: TGTGCCTGGACCCCCCTACCCGATACGCAGTATTTT
CDR3: CAWTPLPDTQYF
D: -
V: TRBV30
J: TRBJ2-3
size: -

DNA: TGTGCCAGCAGCTTGGGACAGGGGTCGAATTCACCCCTCCACTTT
CDR3: CASSLGQGSNSPLHF
D: TRBD1
V: TRBV5-6
J: TRBJ1-6
size: few

DNA: TGTGCCAGCAGTCCCTCTAGCGGGAGTTGGGTGAATGAGCAGTTCTTC
CDR3: CASSPSSGSWVNEQFF
D: TRBD2
V: TRBV27
J: TRBJ2-1
size: -

DNA: TGTGCCAGTAGTATAGACCCGGGACAGGCGATGAACACTGAAGCTTTCTTT
CDR3: CASSIDPGQAMNTEAFF
D: TRBD1
V: TRBV19
J: TRBJ1-1
size: -

DNA: TGTGCCAGCAGTTTGGTAGCCTATAGCAATCAGCCCCAGCATTTT
CDR3: CASSLVAYSNQPQHF
D: -
V: TRBV28
J: TRBJ1-5
size: -

DNA: TGTGCCAGTAGTTCCCGACTAGCGGGGGGGCAAAACATTCAGTACTTC
CDR3: CASSSRLAGGQNIQYF
D: TRBD2
V: TRBV19
J: TRBJ2-4
size: -

DNA: TGTGCCAGCAGCTTTAGCGGGACGGGTGAGCAGTTCTTC
CDR3: CASSFSGTGEQFF
D: TRBD2
V: TRBV7-3
J: TRBJ2-1
size: once

DNA: TGTGCCAGTAGTCCGACAGGGGGCTCCTACAATGAGCAGTTCTTC
CDR3: CASSPTGGSYNEQFF
D: TRBD1
V: TRBV19
J: TRBJ2-1
size: -

DNA: TGCAGCGTTGAAGATGGAGTAGCGGGGGGCACAGATACGCAGTATTTT
CDR3: CSVEDGVAGGTDTQYF
D: TRBD2
V: TRBV29-1
J: TRBJ2-3
size: -

DNA: TGCGCCAGCAGCCAAGATACAGGGTGGACTAATTCACCCCTCCACTTT
CDR3: CASSQDTGWTNSPLHF
D: -
V: TRBV4-1
J: TRBJ1-6
size: -

DNA: TGTGCCAGCAGTACTCGGGAGGGGGGGACCTCCTACGAGCAGTACTTC
CDR3: CASSTREGGTSYEQYF
D: TRBD2
V: TRBV6-6
J: TRBJ2-7
size: -

DNA: TGTGCCAGCACCGCCGGCGGGGCAGGGATGGCTGAAGCTTTCTTT
CDR3: CASTAGGAGMAEAFF
D: -
V: TRBV28
J: TRBJ1-1
size: few

DNA: TGTGCCAGCAGCGGCGGGGACAGGGCCGACTTCTACGAGCAGTACTTC
CDR3: CASSGGDRADFYEQYF
D: TRBD1
V: TRBV5-6
J: TRBJ2-7
size: -

DNA: TGTGCCAGCTCTCCCCTCCCCGGACAGTCCCACTATGGCTACACCTTC
CDR3: CASSPLPGQSHYGYTF
D: -
V: TRBV18
J: TRBJ1-2
size: few

DNA: TGTGCCAGCAGCTTAGATTTGGCGGCAGGGGCTAACTATGGCTACACCTTC
CDR3: CASSLDLAAGANYGYTF
D: -
V: TRBV7-2
J: TRBJ1-2
size: few

DNA: TGTGCCAGCAGTTACGGTCCGACTAGTCATGAGCAGTTCTTC
CDR3: CASSYGPTSHEQFF
D: -
V: TRBV6-5
J: TRBJ2-1
size: -

DNA: TGTGCCAGCAGCCGGGACAGCCCTACGTACGAGCAGTACTTC
CDR3: CASSRDSPTYEQYF
D: TRBD1
V: TRBV6-5
J: TRBJ2-7
size: -

DNA: TGTGCCTGGAGTGTCCGGGCGAGGGACGGGGAGCTGTTTTTT
CDR3: CAWSVRARDGELFF
D: -
V: TRBV30
J: TRBJ2-2
size: once

DNA: TGTGCCAGCAGTTTAGCTCCGACAGGGGGGGGCGAGACCCAGTACTTC
CDR3: CASSLAPTGGGETQYF
D: TRBD1
V: TRBV28
J: TRBJ2-5
size: -

DNA: TGTGCCAGCACCCCAGTGGGGGCCACACAGTTCTTC
CDR3: CASTPVGATQFF
D: -
V: TRBV2
J: TRBJ2-1
size: -